This is a list of T cell receptor beta chains from one sample in a study of blood T cells in healthy people across ages. Using its own MiXCR run on the 5' RACE reads, TCRdb lists one record per CDR3 protein. The sample carries around 1,500,000 distinct CDR3 sequences, about 28% recorded once. The sample taken for sequencing was blood. The receptors were sampled from a woman in her 30s in good health. The CDR3 runs from the conserved cysteine through the conserved F or W. A D gene is named only where the DNA matches it firmly. Where a row states a size, it is once, few, many or the class of an expanded clone; other rows omit it.

TRBD2	TRBJ2-7	TRBV5-6	NA	TGTGCCAGCAGCTTTAGGGGCCTAGCGGGGCCTGGAGCCGAGCAGTACTTC	CASSFRGLAGPGAEQYF
NA	TRBJ2-7	TRBV30	NA	TGTGCCTGGAGTGTATCACGGGACTACGAGCAGTACTTC	CAWSVSRDYEQYF
NA	TRBJ2-1	TRBV11-3	NA	TGTGCCAGCAGCTTAAGGAGGTCCAGATCGAGCTACAATGAGCAGTTCTTC	CASSLRRSRSSYNEQFF
TRBD1	TRBJ2-1	TRBV3-1	NA	TGTGCCAGCAGCCAATCCGGGACAGACTACAATGAGCAGTTCTTC	CASSQSGTDYNEQFF
NA	TRBJ2-5	TRBV5-1	NA	TGCGCCAGCGGCTTGGAGGGGCCCCATCGGACCCAGTACTTC	CASGLEGPHRTQYF
NA	TRBJ2-5	TRBV27	NA	TGTGCCACCGCGCTGGGGGAGACCCAGTACTTC	CATALGETQYF
NA	TRBJ2-3	TRBV12-3/TRBV12-4	NA	TGTGCCAGCAGTTTAGAGGGCGGGGAAAAAGGCACAGATACGCAGTATTTT	CASSLEGGEKGTDTQYF
TRBD1	TRBJ1-3	TRBV12-5	NA	TGTGCTAGTGGTTTAGGGACAGGGGCGAGCACCATATATTTT	CASGLGTGASTIYF
NA	TRBJ2-7	TRBV3-1	NA	TGTGCCAGCAGCCCATTTTACTACGAGCAGTACTTC	CASSPFYYEQYF
TRBD1	TRBJ2-7	TRBV6-2/TRBV6-3	few	TGTGCCAGCAGGGGGACAGTCCAGGACGAGCAGTACTTC	CASRGTVQDEQYF
NA	TRBJ2-5	TRBV28	NA	TGTGCCAGCAGTTTCAACCAGGGGGGGGGGAGAGAGACCCAGTACTTC	CASSFNQGGGRETQYF
NA	TRBJ2-5	TRBV12-3/TRBV12-4	NA	TGTGCCAGCAATCGACAGGAAGGAGAGACCCAGTACTTC	CASNRQEGETQYF
NA	TRBJ2-7	TRBV7-2	many	TGTGCCAGCAGCCGCGGGTCGATGGGCACAAACTACGAGCAGTACTTC	CASSRGSMGTNYEQYF
TRBD2	TRBJ2-1	TRBV2	few	TGTGCCAGCAGTTTCAGCGGGAGGATGAGGAATGAGCAGTTCTTC	CASSFSGRMRNEQFF
NA	TRBJ2-3	TRBV12-3/TRBV12-4	many	TGTGCCAGCAGTCCGATTGGCGGCAGCACAGATACGCAGTATTTT	CASSPIGGSTDTQYF
NA	TRBJ2-7	TRBV20-1	NA	TGCAGTGCCCGGCACTCCTACGAGCAGTACTTC	CSARHSYEQYF
TRBD1	TRBJ1-1	TRBV20-1	few	TGCAGTGCCGCTCCACAGGGGCAAATGAACACTGAAGCTTTCTTT	CSAAPQGQMNTEAFF
TRBD2	TRBJ2-1	TRBV7-2	NA	TGTGCCAGCAGTGGGACTAGCGGGAGCGGAAGGGAGACCCAGTTCTTC	CASSGTSGSGRETQFF
NA	TRBJ1-2	TRBV3-1	few	TGTGCCAGCAGCCAAGATGCCCGACAGAACTATGGCTACACCTTC	CASSQDARQNYGYTF
NA	TRBJ2-5	TRBV4-1	NA	TGCGCCAGCAGCCAAGCTACCAGACAGGTCGAAGAGACCCAGTACTTC	CASSQATRQVEETQYF
TRBD2	TRBJ2-7	TRBV20-1	many	TGCAGTGCTAGAGCCGGACTAGCGGGAGCGCGGGAGCAGTACTTC	CSARAGLAGAREQYF
NA	TRBJ2-1	TRBV20-1	many	TGCAGTGCTAGCGGACTAACCACCCCTTACAATGAGCAGTTCTTC	CSASGLTTPYNEQFF
TRBD2	TRBJ2-3	TRBV27	NA	TGTGCCAGCATCGGGACTAGCGGGAGGGCCGGTACGCAGTATTTT	CASIGTSGRAGTQYF
NA	TRBJ2-7	TRBV7-2	few	TGTGCCAGCAGCTCGCGGGGCAAAAGCTCCTACGAGCAGTACTTC	CASSSRGKSSYEQYF
NA	TRBJ2-5	TRBV4-3	many	TGCGCCAGCAGCCAAGATTATCGGGTCCGCGAGACCCAGTACTTC	CASSQDYRVRETQYF
NA	TRBJ2-7	TRBV6-5	many	TGTGCCAGCAGTTACGGGGGGACCTACGAGCAGTACTTC	CASSYGGTYEQYF
TRBD2	TRBJ2-7	TRBV20-1	NA	TGTTCCGCTCTAGCGGGATACGACGAGCAGTACTTC	CSALAGYDEQYF
TRBD2	TRBJ2-7	TRBV20-1	NA	TGCAGTGCTAGAGATGGGGCTAGCGGGAGGTACGAGCAGTACTTC	CSARDGASGRYEQYF
NA	TRBJ2-3	TRBV27	NA	TGTGCCAGCAGTTCCCGACAGGGTTTCGGGAGGGAGGAGATAGATACGCAGTATTTT	CASSSRQGFGREEIDTQYF
NA	TRBJ1-1	TRBV9	few	TGTGCCAGCAGCGTAGATGGAGGTTCTGAAGCTTTCTTT	CASSVDGGSEAFF
TRBD2	TRBJ2-5	TRBV6-2/TRBV6-3	many	TGTGCCAGCAGTTACGGACTAGCGGGAGATCAAGAGACCCAGTACTTC	CASSYGLAGDQETQYF
TRBD2	TRBJ2-2	TRBV20-1	few	TGCAGTGCTAAAAAGCGGGAGGGGAACACCGGGGAGCTGTTTTTT	CSAKKREGNTGELFF
NA	TRBJ1-1	TRBV9	NA	TGTGCCAGCAACAAAGGCATGAACACTGAAGCTTTCTTT	CASNKGMNTEAFF
NA	TRBJ2-1	TRBV7-9	NA	TGTGCCAGCAGCCCTACGGGGGGCAACTACAATGAGCAGTTCTTC	CASSPTGGNYNEQFF
NA	TRBJ2-3	TRBV29-1	NA	TGCAGCGTAGGGCGTCCCGGGAGTCTGGGAGATACGCAGTATTTT	CSVGRPGSLGDTQYF
NA	TRBJ2-7	TRBV27	NA	TGTGCCAGCATGGCGGCGACCGAGCAGTACTTC	CASMAATEQYF
NA	TRBJ2-7	TRBV7-2	NA	TGTGCCAGCAGCTTAGTCTACAACTCCTACGAGCTGTACTTC	CASSLVYNSYELYF